The clone carrying this T cell receptor beta chain was observed a few times. Antigen specificity is unknown. PCR primers comprised 60 Vbeta and 13 Jbeta primers. TCRdb keeps only in-frame clones here, not all; method: immunoSEQ multiplex PCR. The sample lists 200,000 to 250,000 clones, around 83% occurring once. The CDR3 extends over 14 amino acids. The V gene lost 2 bases and the J gene lost 2 bases, with 8 bases spanning the gap. The germline CDR1 and CDR2 sequences are SGHRS and YFSETQ. This specimen belongs to a study of cytomegalovirus exposure and HLA in healthy donors. Overall study context: The Caucasian-associated ancestry cluster held around 76% of a few hundred genotyped donors.

Study results and caveats: Common viral pathogens seemed to be connected with several of the most significant clusters, according to a later analysis.

The gene calls are TRBV5-1 and TRBJ1-5; D perhaps matches TRBD1 (5 bases). This clonotype was sampled from a woman between 40 and 50 years old in good health and CMV-seronegative. The sample comprised PBMCs. CDR3 sequence reads: CASSFDRRNQPQHF. In nucleotides, the CDR3 is TGCGCCAGCAGCTTCGACAGACGCAATCAGCCCCAGCATTTT.